The sequence of this TCR beta chain was determined in a study of beta chain features in type 1 diabetes. This clone was counted between two and nine times. Looked up from germline, CDR1 is SEHNR and CDR2 is FQNEAQ (reference sequence). The CDR3 is made up of 15 amino acids. The investigators reverse transcribed all of the isolated RNA, so they sequenced expressed TCRB transcripts. Clones were read by immunoSEQ multiplex PCR, and TCRdb kept only the in-frame ones, dropping some. The data hold more than 30,000 clones, with roughly two thirds observed a single time. Using CD45RO/CCR7/CD25/CD127/CD95/CD27, CD4+ naive, central memory, regulatory and stem cell-like memory cells were sorted.

The TCR sequence derives from a woman younger than 45 in good health. The chain combines TRBV7-9 with TRBJ2-5; 9 bases line up with TRBD2. Judging by the DNA end, TRBJ2-7 fits better; the J call may be wrong. The sequenced sample was Tregs from blood. Here the CDR3 DNA reads TGTGCCAGCAGCTTAGAGGCGGGAGGGCCGTACGAGCAGTACTTC. This translates into CASSLEAGGPYEQYF.